This T cell receptor beta chain appears in the sequencing data of a study of shared clonotypes between healthy human individuals. This clone occurred a few times. Its target is not known. Method: immunoSEQ multiplex PCR; TCRdb's copy keeps in-frame clones and lacks some. This table holds roughly 2.5 million clones, around 94% found once. Study findings and constraints: Incompleteness in sorted-subset sequencing, despite large depth, was shown by rarefaction. Clonotypes shared by all four sorted-subset donors had higher generation probabilities than non-shared clonotypes.

The sample comprised naive CD4+ T cells sorted from blood. Documented subset: CD45RA+ positively selected. This receptor was taken from a young man in good health.

As DNA, the CDR3 is TGTGCCAGCAGTGAACTCGGGAACACTGAAGCTTTCTTT. Translating it yields CASSELGNTEAFF. The chain is built from TRBV2 and TRBJ1-1, with no clear D. CDR3 length: 13 residues. The V and J ends lost 2 bases and 1 base respectively, with 5 bases between them. Germline CDR1 and CDR2: SNHLY and FYNNEI.